This record concerns one TCR beta chain sequence. Its antigen remains unknown. The sample comes from a study of OX40 agonist ivuxolimab in advanced cancers. Across the study: Patients enrolled in dose escalation were diagnosed with hepatocellular carcinoma, melanoma, renal cell or head and neck cancer. Prior checkpoint blockade (anti-PD-1, anti-PD-L1 or anti-CTLA-4) was permitted; around 37% had it. Findings of the study overall: At doses 0.1 to 3.0 mg/kg, CD4+ and CD8+ clones expanded.

The CDR3 has 12 amino acids. Germline trimming cut 7 bases from V and 6 bases from J; bases unmatched to any gene: 6. Germline lookup yields CDR1 SQVTM and CDR2 ANQGSEA. Generated by immunoSEQ multiplex PCR, the TCRdb table keeps only in-frame clones and is missing some. The table shows just over 90,000 clones, with roughly 90% occurring only once. Peripheral blood came from all dose cohorts at three timepoints. The source of this sequence is an adult with an advanced solid tumor such as melanoma, head and neck, liver or kidney cancer. The chain is built from TRBV29-1 and TRBJ2-3; 8 bases line up with TRBD1. Sequencing was performed on CD4+ or CD8+ T cells sorted from blood, taken in a trial of the OX40 agonist ivuxolimab. For the CDR3, the DNA is TGCAGCGCCCCTCAGGGGGCCGATACGCAGTATTTT. Its translation is CSAPQGADTQYF.